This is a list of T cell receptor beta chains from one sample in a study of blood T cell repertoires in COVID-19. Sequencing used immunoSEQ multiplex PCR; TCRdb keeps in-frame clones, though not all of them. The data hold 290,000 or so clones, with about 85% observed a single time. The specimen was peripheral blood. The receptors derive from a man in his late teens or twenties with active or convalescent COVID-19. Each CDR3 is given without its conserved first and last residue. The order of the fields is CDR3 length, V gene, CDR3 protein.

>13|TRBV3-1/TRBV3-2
ASSQVLTTHYGYT
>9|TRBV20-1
SASSPDGYT
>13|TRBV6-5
ASSSTVPTNEKLF
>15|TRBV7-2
ASSPGGTLWGNQPQH
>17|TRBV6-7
ASSYSDLSGVVNNSPLH
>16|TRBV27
ASSLLSSGRKGTDTQY
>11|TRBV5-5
ASSQRGAYEQY
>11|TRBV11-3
ASSFGGGYGYT
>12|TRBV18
ASSPTGADSPLH
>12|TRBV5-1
ASSFGRVFDTQY
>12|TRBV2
ASMRGGPTDTQY
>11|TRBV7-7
ASSLGRTDTQY
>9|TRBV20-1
SATDPVSYT
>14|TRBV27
ASRRLAGGNTDTQY
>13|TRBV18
ASSPLLTASYEQY
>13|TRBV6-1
ASSEGIDRNTEAF
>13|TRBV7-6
ASSLEGTSGSEQY
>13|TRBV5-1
ASSQGLAGVYEQY
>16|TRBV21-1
ASSNHLIPGQINSPLH
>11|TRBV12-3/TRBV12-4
ASSDLGGLTLH
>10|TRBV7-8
ASSLVQTEAF